The next 5 T cell receptor beta chains were all read from a single sample in a study of PD-1 blockade in classical Hodgkin lymphoma. Relapse was seen in all patients after autologous stem cell transplantation, and brentuximab vedotin exposure was variable. Sequencing used immunoSEQ multiplex PCR; TCRdb keeps in-frame clones, though not all of them. The profile covers about 97,000 clones, with over 80% appearing a single time and 9% to 15% taken by the ten largest. The sequencing used peripheral blood mononuclear cells (PBMCs), collected at baseline. The source is a human donor with classical Hodgkin lymphoma.

This clone appeared a single time. This chain links TRBV5-4 with TRBJ2-5, with D possibly TRBD1 on 5 matching bases. Germline loops: CDR1 SGHNT, CDR2 YYREEE (reference sequence). The CDR3 length is 14 residues. With 3 bases removed from V and 5 bases from J, the gap between germline ends came to 14 bases. The CDR3 reads CASSWGRLVETQYF. CDR3 DNA: TGTGCCAGCAGCTGGGGCAGGCTGGTGGAGACCCAGTACTTC. Looking up the rest from reference TRBV5-4 and TRBJ2-5 gives the full variable domain: ETGVTQSPTHLIKTRGQQVTLRCSSQSGHNTVSWYQQALGQGPQFIFQYYREEENGRGNFPPRFSGLQFPNYSSELNVNALELDDSALYLCASSWGRLVETQYFGPGTRLLVL.

V gene TRBV5-1 combines with J gene TRBJ2-4; 8 nucleotides match TRBD2. CDR3 length equals 20 residues. The germline gives CDR1 SGHRS, CDR2 YFSETQ. Unmatched junction bases numbered 14, after V lost 0 bases and J lost 0 bases. CDR3: CASSLALGSGTLLAKNIQYF. For the CDR3, the DNA is TGCGCCAGCAGCTTGGCCCTTGGTAGCGGGACCCTTCTAGCCAAAAACATTCAGTACTTC.

This chain joins TRBV6-5 and TRBJ2-7; 9 bases match TRBD2. Germline loops: CDR1 MNHEY, CDR2 SVGAGI. V trimming: 6 bases; J trimming: 5 bases; junction bases outside the gene matches: 5. CDR3 length equals 13 residues. CDR3 amino acids: CASRASGNNEQYF. The CDR3 DNA follows: TGTGCCAGCAGGGCTAGCGGGAACAACGAGCAGTACTTC.

The V gene is TRBV7-9, the J gene TRBJ2-7; 7 positions agree with TRBD1. This CDR3 is 12 amino acids long. The germline gives CDR1 SEHNR, CDR2 FQNEAQ (reference sequence). The V and J ends lost 5 bases and 3 bases, in that order; junction bases with no gene match: 1. The CDR3 here is CASSGTVYEQYF. In DNA, the CDR3 is TGTGCCAGCAGCGGGACAGTCTACGAGCAGTACTTC.

CDR3 nucleotide sequence: TGTGCCAGCATTGTAGCTTCCAACACTGAAGCTTTCTTT. Protein product: CASIVASNTEAFF. This chain links TRBV2 with TRBJ1-1, with unresolved D. CDR3 length equals 13 residues. Germline V lookup: CDR1 SNHLY, CDR2 FYNNEI. V lost 7 bases, J lost 2 bases, and 11 bases lay in between.